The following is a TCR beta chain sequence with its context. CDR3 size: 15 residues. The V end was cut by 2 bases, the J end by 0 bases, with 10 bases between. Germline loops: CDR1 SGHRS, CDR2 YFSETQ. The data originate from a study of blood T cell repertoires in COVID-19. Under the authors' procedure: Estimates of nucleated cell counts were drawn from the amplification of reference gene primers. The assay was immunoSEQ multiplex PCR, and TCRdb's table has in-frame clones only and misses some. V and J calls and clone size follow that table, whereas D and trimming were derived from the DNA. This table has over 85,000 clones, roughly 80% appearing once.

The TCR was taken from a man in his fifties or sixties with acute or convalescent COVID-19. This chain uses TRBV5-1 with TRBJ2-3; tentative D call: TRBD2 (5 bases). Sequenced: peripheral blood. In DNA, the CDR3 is TGCGCCAGCAGCTTCGGGGTCGCGAGCACAGATACGCAGTATTTT. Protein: CASSFGVASTDTQYF.